There are many counts of the clone carrying this T cell receptor (beta chain). Its antigen is still unknown. J gave up 9 bases and V 0 bases, and 7 bases lay outside the gene matches. There are 13 residues in the CDR3. Germline V gene data show CDR1 as DFQATT and CDR2 as SNEGSKA (reference sequence). The data derive from a study of human T cells and chemical hapten exposure. Regarding the study as a whole: Expanded TCRs were compared with controls, and the expanded TCRs formed significantly more large CDR3 similarity clusters. PT1 expanded TCR counts correlated positively with patch test score.

As the library was built, unique molecular identifiers were attached to individual cDNA molecules. MiXCR, applied by TCRdb to the RACE reads, yields one record per CDR3 protein. The sample yields about 98,000 distinct CDR3 sequences, 10% to 13% seen once. Time point described: pre-sensitization, week 0. Treatment of the sample: therapeutic diphenylcyclopropenone sensitization with weekly scalp DPC. The origin of this receptor is a woman in her sixties with alopecia areata. Some clones in this sample may be carry-over from other donors' samples. This specimen was whole blood, taken in connection with sensitization to the hapten diphenylcyclopropenone (DPC). This chain links TRBV20-1 with TRBJ1-1; 7 nucleotides match TRBD1. The CDR3 coding sequence is TGCAGTGCTAGAGAGGACAGGCAGAAACAAGCTTTCTTT. This codes for CSAREDRQKQAFF.